What follows are 10 T cell receptor beta chains derived from one specimen sequenced in a study of shared clonotypes between healthy human individuals. Clones were sequenced by immunoSEQ multiplex PCR, and TCRdb holds only the in-frame ones, with some missing. The sample records roughly 660,000 clones, 90% being singletons. Sequenced input: memory CD8+ T cells from PBMCs. The subset is: CD45RO+ cells pooled with CCR7-negative TemRA cells. These receptor sequences come from a man younger than 35 in good health. Some clones in this sample may be carry-over from other donors' samples.

The chain couples TRBV30 to TRBJ2-5, with D perhaps matching TRBD2 (6 bases). Judging by the DNA end, TRBJ2-7 fits better; the J call may be wrong. The CDR3 has 13 residues. Germline CDR1 reads GTSNPN; CDR2 reads SVGIG (reference sequence). The CDR3 is CAWSSGPAYEQYF. As DNA, the CDR3 is TGTGCCTGGAGTAGCGGGCCAGCCTACGAGCAGTACTTC.

The chain joins TRBV11-2 to TRBJ2-2; TRBD1 matches 8 bases. V lost 5 bases, J lost 7 bases, and 12 bases stayed unmatched. This CDR3 is built from 16 residues. Germline V CDR1 and CDR2: SGHAT, FQNNGV. CDR3 region: CASSGGLTGGIGELFF. The CDR3 DNA sequence: TGTGCCAGCAGCGGGGGCCTAACAGGGGGTATCGGGGAGCTGTTTTTT.

The gene calls are TRBV19 and TRBJ1-1; D unresolved. Germline CDR1 LNHDA, CDR2 SQIVND (reference sequence). V lost 4 bases and J 5 bases, leaving 14 bases between the germline ends. This CDR3 spans 14 amino acids. The CDR3 loop is CASSNPSMSTEAFF. The CDR3 region has the DNA TGTGCCAGTAGTAATCCCAGCATGTCGACTGAAGCTTTCTTT.

The V and J genes are TRBV11-2 and TRBJ2-5; TRBD2 matches 11 bases. The CDR3 sequence is 16 residues long. Germline lookup yields CDR1 SGHAT and CDR2 FQNNGV. The V segment lost 1 base and the J segment 2 bases; nucleotides outside the gene matches: 3. CDR3 coding DNA: TGTGCCAGCAGCTTAGGACTAGCGGGGATTCAAGAGACCCAGTACTTC. This sequence encodes CASSLGLAGIQETQYF. The full variable domain, rest sourced from reference TRBV11-2 and TRBJ2-5, is EAGVAQSPRYKIIEKRQSVAFWCNPISGHATLYWYQQILGQGPKLLIQFQNNGVVDDSQLPKDRFSAERLKGVDSTLKIQPAKLEDSAVYLCASSLGLAGIQETQYFGPGTRLLVL.

This clone was counted once. The chain couples TRBV28 to TRBJ1-5; D perhaps matches TRBD1 (5 bases). This CDR3 has 15 residues. With 4 bases removed from V and 3 bases from J, the gap between germline ends came to 13 bases. Germline-derived CDR1 and CDR2 are MDHEN and SYDVKM. The CDR3 here is CASSSGTENNQPQHF. The DNA for the CDR3 is TGTGCCAGCAGTTCCGGGACGGAAAACAATCAGCCCCAGCATTTT. The variable domain in full, with the rest retrieved from reference TRBV28 and TRBJ1-5, is DVKVTQSSRYLVKRTGEKVFLECVQDMDHENMFWYRQDPGLGLRLIYFSYDVKMKEKGDIPEGYSVSREKKERFSLILESASTNQTSMYLCASSSGTENNQPQHFGDGTRLSIL.

The chain combines TRBV19 with TRBJ1-1; 9 nucleotides match TRBD1. V dropped 3 bases and J dropped 4; count of bases not matched to a gene: 3. The V gene's germline CDR1 is LNHDA and CDR2 SQIVND (reference sequence). The CDR3 is 14 residues long. This CDR3 reads CASSMGQGPTEAFF. CDR3 nucleotides: TGTGCCAGTAGTATGGGACAGGGACCCACTGAAGCTTTCTTT.

The chain recombines TRBV7-9 with TRBJ2-2; no definite D call. The germline V gene has CDR1 SEHNR and CDR2 FQNEAQ (reference sequence). With 6 bases removed from V and 0 bases from J, the gap between germline ends came to 8 bases. This CDR3 is built from 14 residues. The CDR3 sequence is CASSTVANTGELFF. The CDR3 coding sequence is TGTGCCAGCAGTACGGTCGCGAACACCGGGGAGCTGTTTTTT.

DNA of the CDR3: TGTGCCAGCAGTCCGGGACCCCAGGCCTACAATGAGCAGTTCTTC. This codes for CASSPGPQAYNEQFF. The chain carries TRBV9 and TRBJ2-1; TRBD1 or TRBD2 may be the D gene (5 bases each). The V end was cut by 5 bases, the J end by 2 bases, with 14 bases between. Germline V gene data show CDR1 as SGDLS and CDR2 as YYNGEE. CDR3 length: 15 amino acids.

This sequence joins TRBV28 and TRBJ2-1; D perhaps matches TRBD1 (6 bases). Trimming removed 4 bases at V and 1 base at J, with 14 bases between. Germline loops: CDR1 MDHEN, CDR2 SYDVKM. This CDR3 spans 16 amino acids. The CDR3 protein is CASSSQGLGSYNEQFF. The CDR3 DNA reads as TGTGCCAGCAGTTCACAGGGTCTTGGGTCCTACAATGAGCAGTTCTTC.

This sequence joins TRBV20-1 and TRBJ1-2; D not certain. Germline CDR1 reads DFQATT; CDR2 reads SNEGSKA (reference sequence). The CDR3 consists of 11 residues. Trimming stripped 7 bases from V and 4 bases from J, with 10 bases between. The CDR3 here is CSVGSFYGYTF. The CDR3 nucleotides read TGCAGTGTAGGGAGCTTCTATGGCTACACCTTC.